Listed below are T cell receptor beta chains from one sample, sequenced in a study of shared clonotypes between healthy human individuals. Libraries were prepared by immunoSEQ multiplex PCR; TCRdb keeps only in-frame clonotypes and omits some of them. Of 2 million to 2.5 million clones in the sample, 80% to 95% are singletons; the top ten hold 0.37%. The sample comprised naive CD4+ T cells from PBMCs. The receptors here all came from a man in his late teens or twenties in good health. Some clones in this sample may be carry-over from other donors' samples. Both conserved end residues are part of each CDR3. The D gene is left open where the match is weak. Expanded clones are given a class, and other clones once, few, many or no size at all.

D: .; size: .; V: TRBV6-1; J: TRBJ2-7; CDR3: CASSITPGHTYEQYF; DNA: TGTGCCAGCAGTATAACCCCAGGACATACCTACGAGCAGTACTTC
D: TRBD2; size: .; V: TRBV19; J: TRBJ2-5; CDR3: CASSIPRGRGSETQYF; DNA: TGTGCCAGTAGTATCCCCCGGGGGAGGGGATCGGAGACCCAGTACTTC
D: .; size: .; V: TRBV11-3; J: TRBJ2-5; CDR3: CASSLGGYGTQYF; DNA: TGTGCCAGCAGTTTGGGGGGATACGGGACCCAGTACTTC
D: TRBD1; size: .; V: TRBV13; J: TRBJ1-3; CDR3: CASSPGTGAGNTIYF; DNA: TGTGCCAGCAGCCCAGGGACAGGGGCTGGAAACACCATATATTTT
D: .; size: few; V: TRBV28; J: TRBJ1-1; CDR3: CASSLSATFEAFF; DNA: TGTGCCAGCAGTTTATCAGCGACGTTTGAAGCTTTCTTT
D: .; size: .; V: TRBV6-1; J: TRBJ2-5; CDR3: CASSTSGRLETQYF; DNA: .
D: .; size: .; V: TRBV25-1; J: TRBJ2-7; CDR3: CASSTTTRGDMKEQYF; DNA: TGTGCCAGCAGTACAACTACTAGGGGGGACATGAAGGAGCAGTACTTC
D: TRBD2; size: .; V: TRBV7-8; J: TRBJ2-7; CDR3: CASSLGRGRLAGGAYEQYF; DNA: TGTGCCAGCAGCTTAGGTCGGGGTAGGCTAGCGGGAGGTGCCTACGAGCAGTACTTC
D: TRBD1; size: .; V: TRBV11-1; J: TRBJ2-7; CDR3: CASSHRGPYEQYF; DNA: TGTGCCAGCAGCCACAGGGGTCCTTACGAGCAGTACTTC
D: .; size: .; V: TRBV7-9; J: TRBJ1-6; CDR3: CASRLLSSYNSPLHF; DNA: TGTGCCAGCAGACTGTTGAGCTCCTATAATTCACCCCTCCACTTT
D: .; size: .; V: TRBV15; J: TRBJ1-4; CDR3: CATSRGMGLDEKLFF; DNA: TGTGCCACCAGCAGGGGGATGGGGTTGGATGAAAAACTGTTTTTT
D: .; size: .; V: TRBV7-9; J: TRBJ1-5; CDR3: CASSLDTDQPQHF; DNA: TGTGCCAGCAGCTTGGACACCGATCAGCCCCAGCATTTT
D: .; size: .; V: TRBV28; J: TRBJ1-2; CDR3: CASSFPGGGYTF; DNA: TGTGCCAGCAGTTTTCCCGGGGGCGGCTACACCTTC
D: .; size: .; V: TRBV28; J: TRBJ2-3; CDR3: CASSLSGLIPSDTQYF; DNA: TGTGCCAGCAGTTTATCCGGACTAATTCCCTCAGATACGCAGTATTTT
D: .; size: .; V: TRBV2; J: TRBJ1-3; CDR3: CASTQVRSSGNTIYF; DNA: TGTGCCAGCACTCAGGTACGAAGCTCTGGAAACACCATATATTTT
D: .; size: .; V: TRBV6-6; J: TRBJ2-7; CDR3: CASSGLGYEQYF; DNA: TGTGCCAGCAGTGGTCTCGGCTACGAGCAGTACTTC
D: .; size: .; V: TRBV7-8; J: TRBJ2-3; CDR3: CASSFERSSTDTQYF; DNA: TGTGCCAGCAGCTTCGAGCGGTCCAGCACAGATACGCAGTATTTT
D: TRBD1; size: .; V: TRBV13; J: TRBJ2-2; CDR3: CASSQDRGLTGELFF; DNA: TGTGCCAGCAGCCAAGACAGGGGGCTCACCGGGGAGCTGTTTTTT
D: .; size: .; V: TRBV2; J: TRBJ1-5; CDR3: CASSSVGGNQPQHF; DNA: TGTGCCAGCAGTTCCGTTGGGGGGAATCAGCCCCAGCATTTT
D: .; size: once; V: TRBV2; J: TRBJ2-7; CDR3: CASGRTPYEQYF; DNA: TGTGCCAGCGGGAGAACACCCTACGAGCAGTACTTC
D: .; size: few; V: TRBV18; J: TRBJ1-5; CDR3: CASSPGSNQPQHF; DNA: TGTGCCAGCTCACCAGGCAGCAATCAGCCCCAGCATTTT
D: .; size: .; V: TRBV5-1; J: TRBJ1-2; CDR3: CASSLGIDYGYTF; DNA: TGCGCCAGCAGCTTGGGGATCGACTATGGCTACACCTTC
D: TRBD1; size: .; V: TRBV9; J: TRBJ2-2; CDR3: CASSPGTANTGELFF; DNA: TGTGCCAGCAGCCCCGGGACAGCGAACACCGGGGAGCTGTTTTTT
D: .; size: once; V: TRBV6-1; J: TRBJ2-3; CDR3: CASSTGTMVTQYF; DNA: TGTGCCAGCAGTACCGGGACCATGGTTACGCAGTATTTT
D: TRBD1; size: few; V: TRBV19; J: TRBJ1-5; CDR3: CASSAQDRASNQPQHF; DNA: TGTGCCAGTAGTGCGCAGGACAGGGCCAGCAATCAGCCCCAGCATTTT
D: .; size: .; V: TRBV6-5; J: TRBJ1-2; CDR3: CASSYGGGRYYGYTF; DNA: TGTGCCAGCAGTTACGGAGGGGGTCGCTACTATGGCTACACCTTC
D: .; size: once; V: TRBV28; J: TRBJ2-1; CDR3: CASRLTAYNEQFF; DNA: TGTGCCAGCAGACTGACAGCTTACAATGAGCAGTTCTTC
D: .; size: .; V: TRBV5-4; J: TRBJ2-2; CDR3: CASSLRKSIITGELFF; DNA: TGTGCCAGCAGCTTGAGGAAGTCAATAATAACCGGGGAGCTGTTTTTT
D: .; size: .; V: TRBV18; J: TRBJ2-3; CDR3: CASSPASVFDTQYF; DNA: TGTGCCAGCTCACCTGCTAGCGTTTTCGATACGCAGTATTTT
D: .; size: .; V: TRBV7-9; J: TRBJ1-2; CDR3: CASSLGGASNIVYGYTF; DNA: TGTGCCAGCAGCTTAGGAGGAGCTTCTAATATCGTGTATGGCTACACCTTC
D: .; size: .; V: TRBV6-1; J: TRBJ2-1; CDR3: CASSASPINEQFF; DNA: TGTGCCAGCTCGGCCTCTCCAATTAATGAGCAGTTCTTC
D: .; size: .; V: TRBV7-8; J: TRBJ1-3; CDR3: CASSSFRRNTIYF; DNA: TGTGCCAGCAGCTCTTTCAGACGAAACACCATATATTTT
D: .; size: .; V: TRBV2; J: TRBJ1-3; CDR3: CASHIFSGNTIYF; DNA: TGTGCCAGCCACATCTTTTCTGGAAACACCATATATTTT
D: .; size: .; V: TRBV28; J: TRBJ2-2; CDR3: CASSFRQMITNTGELFF; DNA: TGTGCCAGCAGTTTTCGGCAGATGATAACGAACACCGGGGAGCTGTTTTTT
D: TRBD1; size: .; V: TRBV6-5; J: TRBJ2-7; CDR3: CASKKQGSYEQYF; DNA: TGTGCCAGTAAAAAACAGGGGTCCTACGAGCAGTACTTC
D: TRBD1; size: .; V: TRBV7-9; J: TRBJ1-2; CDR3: CASSQTGQGASGYTF; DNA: TGTGCCAGCAGCCAAACCGGACAGGGGGCGAGTGGCTACACCTTC